This T cell receptor beta chain was documented in a study of blood T cell repertoires in COVID-19. CDR1 and CDR2 from the germline V gene are MDHEN and SYDVKM. Trimming took 7 bases from V and 7 from J, leaving 26 bases between them. The CDR3 is 16 residues long. TCRdb's table, derived via immunoSEQ multiplex PCR, lists solely in-frame clones and lacks some. The profile covers about 260,000 clones, with less than 90% appearing a single time and 1.5% taken by the ten largest. V and J are TRBV28 and TRBJ2-7; maybe TRBD1 (6 bases). This clonotype was obtained from a woman aged 40 to 50 who had recovered from COVID-19. Sequenced material: peripheral blood. Here the CDR3 DNA reads TGTGCCAGCAATCAACCTAACAGGGAGCCGGGGCGAGAGCAGTACTTC. It is translated as CASNQPNREPGREQYF.